The 18 T cell receptor beta chains presented below share a single source sample, sequenced in a study of vaccination and CD4 T cells after COVID-19. Treatment meaning: roughly 11-day PBMC culture with coronavirus spike peptide pools or control peptides (ViraFEST assay). The Oncomine TCR Beta short-read assay was applied to DNA of cultured CD4+ T cells. MiXCR, run by TCRdb on the PCR reads, gives a single entry per CDR3 protein. Of around 8,000 distinct CDR3 sequences in the sample, roughly half are singletons; the top ten hold about a fifth. Their cognate antigens are unknown. The sample was CD4+ T cells from blood, cultured in vitro. The receptor set was obtained from a human donor who had recovered from COVID-19.

This clonotype was counted a few times. CDR3 region: CASSRNRGGSGNTIYF. The CDR3 DNA is TGTGCCAGCAGCCGCAACAGGGGAGGTAGTGGAAACACCATATATTTT. The rearrangement joins TRBV6-2 or TRBV6-3 to TRBJ1-3; 7 nucleotides line up with TRBD1. The CDR3 loop spans 16 amino acids. The V gene end was trimmed by 6 bases and the J gene end by 3 bases; junction bases not matched to a gene: 11. Germline V gene sequence: CDR1 MNHEY, CDR2 SVGEGT.

The chain combines TRBV2 with TRBJ1-5; D unclear. The CDR3 loop spans 13 amino acids. CDR1 is SNHLY and CDR2 is FYNNEI in the germline V gene. V was shortened by 6 bases and J by 0 bases, with 6 bases between the two germline ends. CDR3 region: CASRENSNQPQHF. The CDR3 coding sequence is TGTGCCAGCAGGGAGAATAGCAATCAGCCCCAGCATTTT.

The chain recombines TRBV6-1 with TRBJ2-1, with 15 positions matching TRBD2. CDR1 is MNHNS, CDR2 SASEGT, per germline. This CDR3 contains 17 residues. The junction had 6 bases not matched to a gene; V was cut back by 6 bases and J by 3 bases. In DNA, the CDR3 is TGTGCCAGCAGCGGGACTAGCGGGAGGAGTTTCTACAATGAGCAGTTCTTC. This translates into CASSGTSGRSFYNEQFF.

This clonotype was counted a few times. The chain uses TRBV7-9 and TRBJ1-2, with D uncertain. The CDR3 spans 17 residues. The germline gives CDR1 SEHNR, CDR2 FQNEAQ (reference sequence). Between the trimmed V and J ends, which lost 1 base and 6 bases, there was a span of 21 bases. CDR3: CASSLGPFSPRENGYTF. The CDR3 nucleotides read TGTGCCAGCAGCTTAGGTCCCTTTTCCCCCCGGGAGAATGGCTACACCTTC. The complete variable domain, with remaining parts taken from reference TRBV7-9 and TRBJ1-2, reads DTGVSQNPRHKITKRGQNVTFRCDPISEHNRLYWYRQTLGQGPEFLTYFQNEAQLEKSRLLSDRFSAERPKGSFSTLEIQRTEQGDSAMYLCASSLGPFSPRENGYTFGSGTRLTVV.

This chain uses TRBV20-1 with TRBJ1-3, with 11 bases that match TRBD1. V dropped 2 bases and J dropped 0; count of bases not matched to a gene: 12. CDR1 and CDR2 from the germline V gene are DFQATT and SNEGSKA (reference sequence). This CDR3 spans 19 amino acids. The CDR3 sequence: CSARIRRGQGEGSGNTIYF. CDR3 DNA sequence: TGCAGTGCTAGAATACGGAGGGGACAGGGGGAAGGCTCTGGAAACACCATATATTTT.

This rearrangement joins TRBV6-5 to TRBJ1-6; 7 nucleotides agree with TRBD1. J lost 5 bases, V lost 4 bases, and 5 bases had no gene match. CDR1 and CDR2 (germline): MNHEY, SVGAGI. This CDR3 contains 15 residues. CDR3 residues: CASSFRDRNNSPLHF. Here the CDR3 DNA reads TGTGCCAGCAGTTTCCGGGACAGAAATAATTCACCCCTCCACTTT.

CDR3 nucleotides: TGTGCCAGCAGCCCGAAGCGGGAGGGCATCCACGAGCAGTACTTC. Amino acids: CASSPKREGIHEQYF. The chain couples TRBV7-2 to TRBJ2-7, with 10 nucleotides matching TRBD2. The CDR3 loop spans 15 amino acids. Per germline, CDR1 SGHTA and CDR2 FQGNSA. V shed 5 bases, J shed 5 bases, and the junction held 9 bases outside the gene matches.

This chain uses TRBV28 with TRBJ2-7, with D possibly being TRBD2 (5 bases). Trimming removed 10 bases from V and 4 bases from J, with 20 bases in between. This CDR3 region has 14 residues. CDR1 is MDHEN, CDR2 SYDVKM, per germline. CDR3 region: CATTRTGELYEQYF. The CDR3 bases are TGTGCCACCACTCGGACTGGCGAGCTGTACGAGCAGTACTTC.

This clonotype appeared a few times. The rearrangement uses TRBV7-3 and TRBJ2-7; 10 positions agree with TRBD1. CDR1 and CDR2 (germline): SGHTA, FQGTGA. The J segment lost 3 bases and the V segment lost 4 bases, leaving 6 bases of the junction unmatched. The CDR3 extends over 15 amino acids. CDR3 sequence (DNA): TGTGCCAGCAGCTCCGGGACAGGGGAGGGCTACGAGCAGTACTTC. The encoded protein is CASSSGTGEGYEQYF.

This clonotype was seen a handful of times. CDR3 loop: CASSVEAGGHGYTF. As DNA, the CDR3 is TGTGCCAGCAGCGTAGAGGCAGGGGGCCATGGCTACACCTTC. The chain has TRBV9 and TRBJ1-2; 8 bases match TRBD1. The CDR3 length is 14 residues. V lost 0 bases and J lost 6; bases outside the gene matches: 4. The germline V gene has CDR1 SGDLS and CDR2 YYNGEE.

By its share, this clonotype is medium-sized (0.01 to 0.1%). The limits of the CDR3 on the DNA are not certain, so only TCRdb's listed CDR3 is given. The chain uses TRBV20-1 and TRBJ2-3; the D call in the table, TRBD2, was not verified against the DNA. The CDR3 is 16 amino acids in total, end residues counted. The V gene's germline CDR1 is DFQATT and CDR2 SNEGSKA (reference sequence). The CDR3 is CSSSGLAAHMADTQYF.

This clonotype was counted a single time. The J gene is TRBJ2-7, the V gene TRBV11-3; possible D gene TRBD1, 6 bases. Looked up from germline, CDR1 is SGHNT and CDR2 is YENEEA. CDR3 length equals 14 residues. V gave up 5 bases and J gave up 3 bases, with 14 bases separating them. The CDR3 region has the DNA TGTGCCAGCAGCGCGAGAAACAGGGACTACGAGCAGTACTTC. It translates to CASSARNRDYEQYF. Combining the CDR3 with reference TRBV11-3 and TRBJ2-7 gives the whole variable domain EAGVVQSPRYKIIEKKQPVAFWCNPISGHNTLYWYLQNLGQGPELLIRYENEEAVDDSQLPKDRFSAERLKGVDSTLKIQPAELGDSAVYLCASSARNRDYEQYFGPGTRLTVT.

The chain uses TRBV20-1 and TRBJ1-5, with a tentative D call TRBD1 (5 bases). Per germline, CDR1 DFQATT and CDR2 SNEGSKA (reference sequence). Trimming pared 0 bases from V and 2 bases from J, leaving 20 bases between. This CDR3 is built from 18 residues. The CDR3 is CSAREVTGWGDGNQPQHF. The CDR3 DNA is TGCAGTGCTAGAGAAGTGACGGGGTGGGGGGACGGCAATCAGCCCCAGCATTTT.

V is TRBV6-1 and J is TRBJ1-5; 9 bases match TRBD1. Unmatched junction bases numbered 15, after V lost 8 bases and J lost 7 bases. There are 16 residues in the CDR3. Germline V lookup: CDR1 MNHNS, CDR2 SASEGT. The CDR3 loop is CASHPGQGSSKQPQHF. The DNA of the CDR3 is TGTGCCAGCCACCCGGGACAGGGAAGTAGTAAACAGCCCCAGCATTTT.

This clonotype was counted between two and nine times. The chain couples TRBV11-3 to TRBJ1-6; no clear D gene. CDR1 and CDR2 from the germline V gene are SGHNT and YENEEA. Trimming removed 1 base at V and 9 bases at J, with 10 bases between. The CDR3 spans 14 residues. CDR3 in amino acids: CASSLVEGSSPLHF. Written as DNA, the CDR3 is TGTGCCAGCAGCTTAGTGGAGGGAAGTTCACCCCTCCACTTT.

There are a few counts of this clonotype. The chain recombines TRBV24-1 with TRBJ2-5, with D possibly being TRBD1 (6 bases). The V end lost 0 bases, the J end lost 1 base, and 11 bases lay between the germline ends. The CDR3 sequence is 16 residues long. Per the germline V gene, CDR1 is KGHDR and CDR2 is SFDVKD. This chain's CDR3 is CATSDLGDTTQETQYF. CDR3 coding DNA: TGTGCCACCAGTGATTTGGGGGACACCACCCAAGAGACCCAGTACTTC.

The gene calls are TRBV4-1 and TRBJ1-5; no definite D call. The CDR3 is 15 amino acids. Between the trimmed V and J ends, which lost 0 bases and 4 bases, there was a span of 10 bases. Germline loops: CDR1 MGHRA, CDR2 YSYEKL. The CDR3 DNA reads TGCGCCAGCAGCCAAGACGGCACTTATAATCAGCCCCAGCATTTT. As protein: CASSQDGTYNQPQHF.

This clonotype appeared a few times. The V and J genes are TRBV20-1 and TRBJ2-7; D may be TRBD2 (6 bases). Trimming removed 0 bases from V and 2 bases from J, with 14 bases in between. From germline, CDR1 is DFQATT and CDR2 SNEGSKA (reference sequence). The CDR3 loop spans 15 amino acids. CDR3 in DNA: TGCAGTGCTAGAGATTTAATTCGGGGGACCTACGAGCAGTACTTC. Its protein is CSARDLIRGTYEQYF.